The rows below give T cell receptor beta chains drawn from one sample of a study of post-analysis software for immune sequencing data. TCRdb re-derived calls from the PCR reads in MiXCR, one entry per CDR3 protein. The sample contains hundreds of thousands of distinct CDR3 sequences, less than 35% of which appear only once. The source material was blood. These receptors originate from a girl aged 10 to 17 with multiple sclerosis. The CDR3 runs from the conserved cysteine through the conserved F or W. D genes are given only for firm matches. Clone size, where shown, is once, few, many, or a class for clones that have expanded.

j_gene: TRBJ2-1; v_gene: TRBV6-5; d_gene: NA; abundance: many; CDR3nt: TGTGCCAGCAGTTACTCTGGGGGCCCCTACAATGAGCAGTTCTTC; CDR3aa: CASSYSGGPYNEQFF
j_gene: TRBJ2-5; v_gene: TRBV11-1; d_gene: NA; abundance: NA; CDR3nt: TGTGCCAGCAGCTCCAAACGGGGTAGAGAGACCCAGTACTTC; CDR3aa: CASSSKRGRETQYF
j_gene: TRBJ1-5; v_gene: TRBV4-1; d_gene: NA; abundance: NA; CDR3nt: TGCGCCAGCAGCCAAGAGTTCAGCCGCAATCAGCCCCAGCATTTT; CDR3aa: CASSQEFSRNQPQHF
j_gene: TRBJ1-1; v_gene: TRBV19; d_gene: NA; abundance: NA; CDR3nt: TGTGCCAGTAGGAATACTGCGAACACTGAAGCTTTCTTT; CDR3aa: CASRNTANTEAFF
j_gene: TRBJ2-3; v_gene: TRBV12-3/TRBV12-4; d_gene: NA; abundance: NA; CDR3nt: TGTGCCAGCAGTTTAGCCCCCGTAGATACGCAGTATTTT; CDR3aa: CASSLAPVDTQYF
j_gene: TRBJ2-1; v_gene: TRBV20-1; d_gene: TRBD2; abundance: NA; CDR3nt: TGCAGTGCCCGGACGGGTGAGGGACTAGCGAGGTACGGTGAGCAGTTCTTC; CDR3aa: CSARTGEGLARYGEQFF
j_gene: TRBJ2-5; v_gene: TRBV7-2; d_gene: TRBD2; abundance: NA; CDR3nt: TGTGCCAGCAGCCGGCCTAGGCTTAGCGGGAGACAAGAGACCCAGTACTTC; CDR3aa: CASSRPRLSGRQETQYF
j_gene: TRBJ2-2; v_gene: TRBV11-2; d_gene: NA; abundance: few; CDR3nt: TGTGCCAGCAGCCTCCGGCTGAACACCGGGGAGCTGTTTTTT; CDR3aa: CASSLRLNTGELFF
j_gene: TRBJ2-2; v_gene: TRBV20-1; d_gene: NA; abundance: NA; CDR3nt: TGCAGTGCTAGAGATAACGAGGGAGAAACGAACACCGGGGAGCTGTTTTTT; CDR3aa: CSARDNEGETNTGELFF
j_gene: TRBJ1-1; v_gene: TRBV28; d_gene: NA; abundance: NA; CDR3nt: TGTGCCAGCAGTTTAAATCCACAGGGAGTAGGGATGAACACTGAAGCTTTCTTT; CDR3aa: CASSLNPQGVGMNTEAFF
j_gene: TRBJ1-2; v_gene: TRBV20-1; d_gene: TRBD1; abundance: many; CDR3nt: TGCAGTGCCGATCCGGACAGGATTGTTGGTGGCTACACCTTC; CDR3aa: CSADPDRIVGGYTF
j_gene: TRBJ1-1; v_gene: TRBV12-3/TRBV12-4; d_gene: NA; abundance: NA; CDR3nt: TGTGCCGGCAGTTTCGGGGGGAACACTGAAGCTTTCTTT; CDR3aa: CAGSFGGNTEAFF
j_gene: TRBJ2-6; v_gene: TRBV5-1; d_gene: TRBD1; abundance: NA; CDR3nt: TGCGCCAGCAGCTTGGGGGACAGGTCTACCAACGTCCTGACTTTC; CDR3aa: CASSLGDRSTNVLTF
j_gene: TRBJ2-3; v_gene: TRBV29-1; d_gene: NA; abundance: many; CDR3nt: TGCAGCGTGCGCGGGACCATAGATACGCAGTATTTT; CDR3aa: CSVRGTIDTQYF
j_gene: TRBJ1-5; v_gene: TRBV29-1; d_gene: NA; abundance: NA; CDR3nt: TGCAGCGTCCAAGAGACGGGGAGGGAACAGCCCCAGCATTTT; CDR3aa: CSVQETGREQPQHF
j_gene: TRBJ2-5; v_gene: TRBV29-1; d_gene: NA; abundance: NA; CDR3nt: TGCAGCGTTGAGTTCACGGCCGGGGATGAGACCCAGTACTTC; CDR3aa: CSVEFTAGDETQYF
j_gene: TRBJ2-3; v_gene: TRBV6-4; d_gene: NA; abundance: few; CDR3nt: TGTGCCAGCAGTCCTTTAGCGGACGGCACAGATACGCAGTATTTT; CDR3aa: CASSPLADGTDTQYF
j_gene: TRBJ2-3; v_gene: TRBV20-1; d_gene: NA; abundance: NA; CDR3nt: TGCAGTCCCCAGGTCGCAGATACGCAGTATTTT; CDR3aa: CSPQVADTQYF
j_gene: TRBJ2-7; v_gene: TRBV20-1; d_gene: TRBD2; abundance: few; CDR3nt: TGCAGTGCTAGAGATATCGGTAGCGGGGCCAGCTACGAGCAGTACTTC; CDR3aa: CSARDIGSGASYEQYF
j_gene: TRBJ2-1; v_gene: TRBV20-1; d_gene: NA; abundance: NA; CDR3nt: TGCAGTGCTCAGGTTGGAGGACGGCCCCAAGAGACCCAGTTCTTC; CDR3aa: CSAQVGGRPQETQFF
j_gene: TRBJ1-6; v_gene: TRBV28; d_gene: NA; abundance: NA; CDR3nt: TGTGCCAGCAGGGATGGTGTCAGTTATTCACCCCTCCACTTT; CDR3aa: CASRDGVSYSPLHF
j_gene: TRBJ2-1; v_gene: TRBV3-1; d_gene: TRBD1; abundance: NA; CDR3nt: TGTGCCAGCAGCTTATCGACAGGGTACGAGCAGTTCTTC; CDR3aa: CASSLSTGYEQFF
j_gene: TRBJ2-7; v_gene: TRBV20-1; d_gene: TRBD2; abundance: NA; CDR3nt: TGCAGTGCTGGGGAGACTAGCGGGGCCTCCTACGAGCAGTACTTC; CDR3aa: CSAGETSGASYEQYF
j_gene: TRBJ1-2; v_gene: TRBV9; d_gene: NA; abundance: few; CDR3nt: TGTGCCAGCAGCGTAGAAATAGGGGACTACTATGGCTACACCTTC; CDR3aa: CASSVEIGDYYGYTF
j_gene: TRBJ1-2; v_gene: TRBV20-1; d_gene: NA; abundance: NA; CDR3nt: TGCAGTGCTAGTCGCCCGGGGGCGTATGGCTACACCTTC; CDR3aa: CSASRPGAYGYTF
j_gene: TRBJ2-1; v_gene: TRBV10-3; d_gene: NA; abundance: NA; CDR3nt: TGTGCCATCAGTGATTTACTCGACAAACCGACGGGGAATGAGCAGTTCTTC; CDR3aa: CAISDLLDKPTGNEQFF
j_gene: TRBJ1-2; v_gene: TRBV6-6; d_gene: NA; abundance: NA; CDR3nt: TGTGCCAGCAGGTCAACCGTGTCGTCAGGGCACAACTATGGCTACACCTTC; CDR3aa: CASRSTVSSGHNYGYTF
j_gene: TRBJ2-1; v_gene: TRBV6-6; d_gene: NA; abundance: NA; CDR3nt: TGTGCCAGCAGTCCCCGTGGTCAACGGGGGTCCTACAATGAGCAGTTCTTC; CDR3aa: CASSPRGQRGSYNEQFF
j_gene: TRBJ2-1; v_gene: TRBV20-1; d_gene: TRBD2; abundance: many; CDR3nt: TGCAGTGCTCCCGGGGACAGGGGCTCGCGGGTCAACACCGGGACTAGCGGGAGCGGTGGTGAGCAGTTCTTC; CDR3aa: CSAPGDRGSRVNTGTSGSGGEQFF
j_gene: TRBJ2-2; v_gene: TRBV20-1; d_gene: TRBD2; abundance: few; CDR3nt: TGCGCAAGCGGGAGGGCCGACACCGGGGAGCTGTTTTTT; CDR3aa: CASGRADTGELFF
j_gene: TRBJ2-5; v_gene: TRBV18; d_gene: NA; abundance: NA; CDR3nt: TGTGCCAGCTCAAAGGTTGAGACCCAGTACTTC; CDR3aa: CASSKVETQYF
j_gene: TRBJ2-7; v_gene: TRBV5-1; d_gene: NA; abundance: NA; CDR3nt: TGCGCCAGCAGAATTGCAGGGGCCTACGAGCAGTACTTC; CDR3aa: CASRIAGAYEQYF
j_gene: TRBJ2-3; v_gene: TRBV7-2; d_gene: NA; abundance: NA; CDR3nt: TGTGCCAGCAGCTACGAGGGACGAACGCAAGATACGCAGTATTTT; CDR3aa: CASSYEGRTQDTQYF
j_gene: TRBJ2-7; v_gene: TRBV7-2; d_gene: NA; abundance: once; CDR3nt: TGTGCCAGCAGCTTTAACAGGGCTTACGGGCAGTACTTC; CDR3aa: CASSFNRAYGQYF
j_gene: TRBJ2-7; v_gene: TRBV20-1; d_gene: TRBD2; abundance: NA; CDR3nt: TGCAGTGCTAGGGACCTAGCGGAGGTCTCCTACGAGCAGTACTTC; CDR3aa: CSARDLAEVSYEQYF
j_gene: TRBJ2-2; v_gene: TRBV4-3; d_gene: NA; abundance: NA; CDR3nt: TGCGCCAGCAGCCAAGATCTAGGGCCGAGCACCGGGGAGCTGTTTTTT; CDR3aa: CASSQDLGPSTGELFF
j_gene: TRBJ2-7; v_gene: TRBV7-2; d_gene: TRBD2; abundance: NA; CDR3nt: TGTGCCAGCAGCTTAGAGCGGGGGACCGAGCAGTACTTC; CDR3aa: CASSLERGTEQYF
j_gene: TRBJ2-7; v_gene: TRBV6-6; d_gene: NA; abundance: many; CDR3nt: TGTGCCAGCAGTTTTCAGGGGACGTACGAGCAGTACTTC; CDR3aa: CASSFQGTYEQYF
j_gene: TRBJ2-1; v_gene: TRBV10-3; d_gene: TRBD2; abundance: few; CDR3nt: TGTGCCATCAGTGCCCGTGGGACTAGCGGGAGATACTCCTACAATGAGCAGTTCTTC; CDR3aa: CAISARGTSGRYSYNEQFF
j_gene: TRBJ2-3; v_gene: TRBV20-1; d_gene: TRBD2; abundance: NA; CDR3nt: TGCAGTGCGGGGAAAGGAAGGCGAGCGGGAGTATCAGATACGCAGTATTTT; CDR3aa: CSAGKGRRAGVSDTQYF
j_gene: TRBJ2-3; v_gene: TRBV20-1; d_gene: TRBD1; abundance: NA; CDR3nt: TGCAGGGCGACAGGGGCCGCAGATACGCAGTATTTT; CDR3aa: CRATGAADTQYF
j_gene: TRBJ2-1; v_gene: TRBV29-1; d_gene: NA; abundance: few; CDR3nt: TGCAGCGTCGGACGGGACTATGAGCAGTTCTTC; CDR3aa: CSVGRDYEQFF
j_gene: TRBJ2-5; v_gene: TRBV29-1; d_gene: TRBD2; abundance: NA; CDR3nt: TGCAGCGCCCCCTGGCAGGGAGGGACAGAGACCCAGTACTTC; CDR3aa: CSAPWQGGTETQYF